In its sample, the clone carrying this T cell receptor beta chain was seen many times. TCRdb re-derived calls from the 5' RACE reads in MiXCR, one entry per CDR3 protein. The sample shows just under 650,000 distinct CDR3 sequences, roughly 7.2% of them seen only once. This sample stems from a study of identical twins. The data also belong to a second study, concerning yellow fever vaccine responses in identical twins.

Sequencing was done on a sample of PBMCs. This sequence originates from a woman younger than 30 in good health.

The CDR3 coding sequence is TGTGCCAGCAGTTTTAGCGGGAGGGGTGCCTACGAGCAGTACTTC. It is translated as CASSFSGRGAYEQYF. The V gene is TRBV27, the J gene TRBJ2-7; 11 positions agree with TRBD2. The CDR3 length is 15 residues. The germline CDR1 and CDR2 sequences are MNHEY and SMNVEV (reference sequence). Trimming at V came to 3 bases and at J to 2 bases, leaving 3 bases not matched to a gene.